Listed here are 19 T cell receptor beta chains from one sample, sequenced in a study of T cell responses to AZD1222 COVID-19 vaccine (dated by TCRdb to the early 2020s). The sample's time point, from its label and the paper: baseline before first vaccination. The receptor library was made with the immunoSEQ multiplex PCR assay. In TCRdb, the immuneACCESS table is reduced to in-frame sequences with V and J assigned. These tables do not hold every clone; where another copy was compared, an unresolved V gene accounts for under half, and the others remain unexplained. For this sample the table gives about 110,000 clones, of which 80% to 85% were detected only once. The ten most abundant clones make up 9.4% of the sample. The sequenced sample was peripheral blood, obtained on day 0 of AZD1222 vaccination. These receptors all come from an adult in good health.

The V gene is TRBV27, the J gene TRBJ1-6; 8 bases align to TRBD1. This CDR3 contains 14 residues. Germline CDR1 MNHEY, CDR2 SMNVEV (reference sequence). V dropped 4 bases and J dropped 9; count of bases not matched to a gene: 5. The CDR3 loop reads CASSYGQGGSPLHF. The DNA for the CDR3 is TGTGCCAGCAGTTACGGACAGGGAGGTTCACCCCTCCACTTT.

The chain has TRBV2 and TRBJ1-6; 12 nucleotides line up with TRBD1. Germline values: CDR1 SNHLY, CDR2 FYNNEI. J lost 9 bases, V lost 6 bases, and 12 bases had no gene match. The CDR3 is made up of 17 amino acids. The CDR3 DNA is TGTGCCAGCAGAGACGGGACAGGGGGCGCGGGGAGTTCACCCCTCCACTTT. Translating it yields CASRDGTGGAGSSPLHF.

The chain uses TRBV27 and TRBJ1-5, with D maybe TRBD1 (5 bases). V lost 3 bases, J lost 5 bases, and 11 bases lay in between. CDR1 is MNHEY, CDR2 SMNVEV, per germline (reference sequence). This CDR3 region has 14 residues. DNA for the CDR3: TGTGCCAGCAGTTTTAGTGGGGCCCATCAGCCCCAGCATTTT. Residues: CASSFSGAHQPQHF.

This rearrangement joins TRBV7-2 to TRBJ1-5, with D tentatively TRBD1 (5 bases). This CDR3 has 14 residues. Per the germline V gene, CDR1 is SGHTA and CDR2 is FQGNSA. V lost 5 bases and J lost 4, with 12 bases in between. In DNA, the CDR3 is TGTGCCAGCAGCGATGGGGGGTTTAATCAGCCCCAGCATTTT. Translation: CASSDGGFNQPQHF.

The chain has TRBV5-4 and TRBJ1-2; D uncertain. Trimming took 3 bases from V and 2 from J, leaving 8 bases between them. Germline CDR1 is SGHNT and CDR2 is YYREEE (reference sequence). This CDR3 comprises 13 residues. In DNA form, the CDR3 reads TGTGCCAGCAGCTCTACCGAGAACTATGGCTACACCTTC. Translating it yields CASSSTENYGYTF. Full variable domain (remainder filled in from reference TRBV5-4 and TRBJ1-2): ETGVTQSPTHLIKTRGQQVTLRCSSQSGHNTVSWYQQALGQGPQFIFQYYREEENGRGNFPPRFSGLQFPNYSSELNVNALELDDSALYLCASSSTENYGYTFGSGTRLTVV.

The rearrangement joins TRBV28 to TRBJ1-5; D remains unclear. The germline gives CDR1 MDHEN, CDR2 SYDVKM. This CDR3 comprises 16 residues. V dropped 3 bases and J dropped 7 bases, with 19 bases sitting between them. The CDR3 spells CASSLFEDGDRQPQHF. The DNA of the CDR3 is TGTGCCAGCAGTTTGTTCGAGGACGGAGATCGACAGCCCCAGCATTTT.

This chain joins TRBV10-3 and TRBJ2-7; D possibly corresponds to TRBD1 (6 bases). V lost 2 bases to trimming and J lost 4 bases, with 15 bases between them. This CDR3 has 15 residues. The germline gives CDR1 ENHRY, CDR2 SYGVKD. The CDR3 coding sequence is TGTGCCATCAGTGAGAATATCGGCAGGGGATACGAGCAGTACTTC. It specifies CAISENIGRGYEQYF.

This rearrangement joins TRBV6-5 to TRBJ1-2; D unresolved. This CDR3 is built from 14 residues. V lost 6 bases to trimming and J lost 5 bases, with 16 bases between them. CDR1 and CDR2 (germline): MNHEY, SVGAGI. CDR3 residues: CASRLTASEYGYTF. The CDR3 coding sequence is TGTGCCAGCAGGTTGACTGCTTCCGAGTATGGCTACACCTTC.

The rearrangement joins TRBV27 to TRBJ2-2; D perhaps matches TRBD2 (5 bases). The V and J ends lost 5 bases and 6 bases respectively, with 13 bases between them. The CDR3 has 14 amino acids. CDR1 MNHEY and CDR2 SMNVEV come from the germline V gene (reference sequence). The chain's CDR3 is CASSAWTRAGELFF. In DNA form, the CDR3 reads TGTGCCAGCAGTGCCTGGACGAGGGCCGGGGAGCTGTTTTTT.

The V call is TRBV6-5, the J call TRBJ1-2, with TRBD1 identical over 9 bases. The CDR3 covers 14 residues. With V trimmed by 6 bases and J by 2 bases, 4 bases remained unmatched. Germline assignment: CDR1 MNHEY and CDR2 SVGAGI. Here the CDR3 reads CASSVGTGNYGYTF. The CDR3, as DNA: TGTGCCAGCAGCGTGGGGACAGGGAACTATGGCTACACCTTC.

This chain links TRBV28 with TRBJ2-5; unclear D gene. The CDR3 runs 17 residues. V was clipped by 5 bases and J by 6 bases, with 25 bases between them. From germline, CDR1 is MDHEN and CDR2 SYDVKM. The CDR3 loop is CASSPSIVRQYKKTQYF. CDR3 DNA: TGTGCCAGCAGTCCCTCGATAGTTCGACAATACAAAAAGACCCAGTACTTC.

The J gene is TRBJ1-1, the V gene TRBV19; perhaps TRBD1 as D (5 bases). The CDR3 extends over 14 amino acids. The V end lost 6 bases, the J end lost 3 bases, and 14 bases lay between the germline ends. Germline V gene data show CDR1 as LNHDA and CDR2 as SQIVND (reference sequence). The DNA for the CDR3 is TGTGCCAGTAGGAAGAGAGGGGCGTACACTGAAGCTTTCTTT. Translation gives CASRKRGAYTEAFF.

The gene calls are TRBV6-5 and TRBJ2-7; 8 bases fit TRBD1. J was trimmed by 3 bases and V by 6 bases; bases with no gene match: 4. The CDR3 has 13 residues. In germline, CDR1 is MNHEY, CDR2 SVGAGI. CDR3 DNA: TGTGCCAGCAGCTCGGGACAGGACTACGAGCAGTACTTC. Protein: CASSSGQDYEQYF.

The rearrangement joins TRBV28 to TRBJ1-2; TRBD1 matches 7 bases. The CDR3 has 15 amino acids. The germline gives CDR1 MDHEN, CDR2 SYDVKM. With 2 bases clipped from V and 8 bases from J, the junction kept 11 bases outside the gene matches. CDR3 amino acids: CASSLGAGQGGGYTF. DNA of the CDR3: TGTGCCAGCAGTTTAGGGGCGGGGCAGGGGGGAGGCTACACCTTC.

The chain joins TRBV6-5 to TRBJ2-7; 7 positions match TRBD1. The length of the CDR3 is 13 residues. The germline gives CDR1 MNHEY, CDR2 SVGAGI. Losses at the gene ends were 5 bases for V and 8 bases for J; bases not matched to a gene: 9. The CDR3 spells CASSRDSLTQQYF. The CDR3 DNA is TGTGCCAGCAGTCGGGACAGCCTTACACAGCAGTACTTC.

This clone has just one count. The rearrangement uses TRBV11-2 and TRBJ1-1; maybe TRBD1 (5 bases). This CDR3 is built from 14 residues. The germline gives CDR1 SGHAT, CDR2 FQNNGV. The V end lost 3 bases, the J end lost 5 bases, and 13 bases lay between the germline ends. Here the CDR3 DNA reads TGTGCCAGCAGCTTTCAGCCGGAGGGGACTGAAGCTTTCTTT. Amino acids: CASSFQPEGTEAFF.

The gene calls are TRBV4-1 and TRBJ2-4; D is unclear. Germline V gene sequence: CDR1 MGHRA, CDR2 YSYEKL. Trimming removed 1 base from V and 0 bases from J, with 7 bases in between. The CDR3 length is 15 residues. As DNA, the CDR3 is TGCGCCAGCAGCCAAGTGTCACTAGCCAAAAACATTCAGTACTTC. Residues: CASSQVSLAKNIQYF.

The rearrangement joins TRBV19 to TRBJ2-2; D unclear. The V end was cut by 1 base, the J end by 7 bases, with 10 bases between. This CDR3 region has 14 residues. The germline gives CDR1 LNHDA, CDR2 SQIVND (reference sequence). In DNA, the CDR3 is TGTGCCAGTAGTATAGGGCCTGACATCGGGGAGCTGTTTTTT. Protein: CASSIGPDIGELFF.

The chain carries TRBV5-4 and TRBJ2-5; 7 nucleotides line up with TRBD1. With V trimmed by 4 bases and J by 2 bases, 2 bases remained unmatched. Germline V lookup: CDR1 SGHNT, CDR2 YYREEE (reference sequence). The CDR3 totals 13 residues. CDR3 in amino acids: CASSQGQQETQYF. The CDR3 region has the DNA TGTGCCAGCAGCCAGGGACAGCAAGAGACCCAGTACTTC.